Listed below are T cell receptor beta chains from one sample, sequenced in a study of T-cell memory formation after mild COVID-19. Each CDR3 protein gets one entry after TCRdb re-called the 5' RACE reads with MiXCR. The sample comprises hundreds of thousands of distinct CDR3 sequences, roughly 13% of which are singletons, and 22% rests with the top ten. The material sequenced was PBMCs or a T cell subset sorted from them (not recorded which). These receptors were taken from a young man who had mild COVID-19 (a few samples of this study predate the infection). Cell type and time point are not known. Each CDR3 is given with its conserved first and last residue. Each record gives: J gene, clone size, D gene, V gene, CDR3 protein, CDR3 DNA. The D gene is left open where the match is weak. Size values are once, few and many counts, or a class for expanded clones, and some rows have none.

>TRBJ2-7|few|TRBD1|TRBV2
CASSDQGVLDEQYF
TGTGCCAGCAGCGACCAGGGGGTTTTGGACGAGCAGTACTTC
>TRBJ2-5|few|TRBD1|TRBV2
CASSWTGAQETQYF
TGTGCCAGCAGTTGGACAGGGGCCCAAGAGACCCAGTACTTC
>TRBJ1-2|NA|NA|TRBV4-2
CASSQDLGEWVYGYTF
TGTGCCAGCAGCCAAGATCTCGGAGAATGGGTCTATGGCTACACCTTC
>TRBJ2-7|few|TRBD1|TRBV7-9
CASSLVWDREDEQYF
TGTGCCAGCAGCTTAGTGTGGGACAGGGAGGACGAGCAGTACTTC
>TRBJ2-3|few|TRBD2|TRBV4-3
CASSQERGVTSGTDTQYF
TGCGCCAGCAGCCAAGAGAGGGGTGTAACTAGCGGAACAGATACGCAGTATTTT
>TRBJ2-6|NA|NA|TRBV7-8
CASSLGGQWGANVLTF
TGTGCCAGCAGCTTGGGCGGGCAGTGGGGGGCCAACGTCCTGACTTTC
>TRBJ2-3|NA|TRBD2|TRBV7-3
CASSETSADTQYF
TGTGCCAGCAGCGAGACTAGCGCGGATACGCAGTATTTT
>TRBJ1-2|NA|NA|TRBV4-2
CASSQADGLSYGYTF
TGTGCCAGCAGCCAAGCGGACGGACTCTCGTATGGCTACACCTTC
>TRBJ2-3|NA|TRBD2|TRBV5-1
CASAGDYLTDTQYF
TGCGCCAGCGCGGGGGACTACTTAACAGATACGCAGTATTTT
>TRBJ2-5|few|TRBD1|TRBV27
CASSPRRTGVETQYF
TGTGCCAGCAGTCCCCGCCGGACAGGGGTGGAGACCCAGTACTTC